One and the same sample provided the 29 T cell receptor beta chains below, sequenced in a study of cytomegalovirus exposure and HLA in healthy donors. Vbeta (60) and Jbeta (13) primers were used in the PCR. Generated by immunoSEQ multiplex PCR, the TCRdb table keeps only in-frame clones and is missing some. The data show 150,000 to 200,000 clones, almost 80% seen once. Specimen: PBMCs. Receptor source: a man aged 45-60 years in good health and CMV-seropositive.

The chain uses TRBV4-2 and TRBJ2-1; TRBD1 matches 8 bases. The junction had 8 bases not matched to a gene; V was cut back by 0 bases and J by 4 bases. The germline gives CDR1 LGHNA, CDR2 YNFKEQ. This CDR3 region has 17 residues. CDR3: CASSQDANRGMYNEQFF. In nucleotides, the CDR3 is TGTGCCAGCAGCCAAGATGCGAACAGGGGGATGTACAATGAGCAGTTCTTC.

The genes are TRBV5-6 and TRBJ1-5; TRBD1 is a possible D gene (5 bases). CDR3 size: 15 residues. V was shortened by 3 bases and J by 3 bases, with 13 bases between the two germline ends. The germline V gene encodes CDR1 SGHDT and CDR2 YYEEEE. The CDR3 sequence: CASSSGLEINQPQHF. DNA for the CDR3: TGTGCCAGCAGCTCGGGACTGGAAATCAATCAGCCCCAGCATTTT.

This clone showed up just a few times. The rearrangement uses TRBV5-1 and TRBJ2-1; 9 nucleotides agree with TRBD1. Per the germline V gene, CDR1 is SGHRS and CDR2 is YFSETQ. The V segment lost 4 bases and the J segment 5 bases; nucleotides outside the gene matches: 13. This CDR3 region has 17 residues. CDR3 sequence: CASSPVTGGVVHNEQFF. CDR3 nucleotide sequence: TGCGCCAGCAGCCCGGTGACAGGGGGGGTCGTACACAATGAGCAGTTCTTC.

The chain recombines TRBV2 with TRBJ1-6, with a tentative D call TRBD1 (5 bases). Between the trimmed V and J ends, which lost 2 bases and 7 bases, there was a span of 18 bases. The CDR3 covers 17 residues. Looked up from germline, CDR1 is SNHLY and CDR2 is FYNNEI. CDR3: CASSEWATGGRNSPLHF. The CDR3 DNA follows: TGTGCCAGCAGTGAATGGGCCACCGGGGGTCGCAATTCACCCCTCCACTTT.

The chain employs TRBV4-2 and TRBJ2-1; 11 bases are shared with TRBD2. V trimming: 6 bases; J trimming: 8 bases; junction bases outside the gene matches: 9. Per the germline V gene, CDR1 is LGHNA and CDR2 is YNFKEQ. The CDR3 covers 15 residues. This chain's CDR3 is CASSHSGGVLDEQFF. The CDR3 nucleotides are TGTGCCAGCAGTCATAGCGGGGGGGTATTGGATGAGCAGTTCTTC.

The chain carries TRBV27 and TRBJ2-7; 11 bases fit TRBD2. The CDR3 length is 16 residues. V gave up 2 bases and J gave up 2 bases; unmatched junction bases: 5. Germline V gives CDR1 MNHEY, CDR2 SMNVEV (reference sequence). The CDR3 DNA sequence: TGTGCCAGCAGTTTAATAAGACTAGCGGGGACCTACGAGCAGTACTTC. Encoded protein: CASSLIRLAGTYEQYF.

The CDR3 DNA reads as TGTGCCAGCTCCTCCGGTTTGACAGCGCGCTATGGCTACACCTTC. Translation: CASSSGLTARYGYTF. J is TRBJ1-2 and V is TRBV28; a weak D match, TRBD1 (5 bases). CDR3 length: 15 amino acids. The germline V gene encodes CDR1 MDHEN and CDR2 SYDVKM. V was trimmed by 8 bases and J by 4 bases, leaving 20 bases between them.

This clone showed up just a few times. The gene calls are TRBV7-2 and TRBJ1-6, with 7 bases identical to TRBD1. The CDR3 loop spans 16 amino acids. J lost 10 bases, V lost 5 bases, and 14 bases had no gene match. Germline CDR1 reads SGHTA; CDR2 reads FQGNSA. CDR3 nucleotides: TGTGCCAGCAGCGCCCGACAGGGTGAGGGGGGATCACCCCTCCACTTT. Translation: CASSARQGEGGSPLHF.

In this sample, this clone turned up a few times. This chain uses TRBV6-1 with TRBJ2-2; tentatively, D is TRBD2 (6 bases). V lost 5 bases, J lost 8 bases, and 12 bases lay in between. The CDR3 is 13 amino acids. Germline-derived CDR1 and CDR2 are MNHNS and SASEGT. DNA for the CDR3: TGTGCCAGCAGTCACAAACTAGCTGGGGAGCTGTTTTTT. It encodes CASSHKLAGELFF.

The chain couples TRBV2 to TRBJ1-1; TRBD1 might be the D (6 bases). Germline V CDR1 and CDR2: SNHLY, FYNNEI. The ends were cut back, 9 bases at V and 2 bases at J, with 13 bases in the middle. The CDR3 loop spans 13 amino acids. CDR3 DNA sequence: TGTGCCAGTCGGACAGAGACTAACACTGAAGCTTTCTTT. Protein: CASRTETNTEAFF.

The chain joins TRBV6-1 to TRBJ2-1, with TRBD2 matching 12 bases. V shed 4 bases, J shed 4 bases, and the junction held 2 bases outside the gene matches. This CDR3 is 15 amino acids long. Germline V gene data show CDR1 as MNHNS and CDR2 as SASEGT. CDR3 DNA: TGTGCCAGCAGTGGGGGGACTAGCGGGTACAATGAGCAGTTCTTC. It translates to CASSGGTSGYNEQFF.

With respect to this clone: No conserved phenylalanine or tryptophan is present at the end of the CDR3, so a read error is the likely explanation. The limits of the CDR3 on the DNA are not certain, so only TCRdb's listed CDR3 is given. The chain joins TRBV18 to TRBJ1-4. The CDR3 totals 12 residues, both ends included. The germline V gene encodes CDR1 KGHSH and CDR2 LQKENI. This CDR3 reads CASSPPAGGREG.

The chain joins TRBV6-1 to TRBJ1-5, with D hard to call. V was trimmed by 8 bases and J by 7 bases, leaving 12 bases between them. Germline V gene lookup returns CDR1 MNHNS and CDR2 SASEGT. The CDR3 spans 12 residues. CDR3 in DNA: TGTGCCAGCGAGGTCCGGGGACAGCCCCAGCATTTT. This sequence encodes CASEVRGQPQHF.

J is TRBJ1-2 and V is TRBV19, with 12 bases that match TRBD1. This CDR3 has 13 residues. The junction had 4 bases not matched to a gene; V was cut back by 7 bases and J by 7 bases. Germline V gene sequence: CDR1 LNHDA, CDR2 SQIVND (reference sequence). The CDR3 region is CASKGQGASGYTF. Here the CDR3 DNA reads TGTGCCAGTAAGGGACAGGGGGCCTCTGGCTACACCTTC.

The rearrangement links TRBV5-6 to TRBJ1-2; no definite D call. This CDR3 is built from 14 residues. CDR1 SGHDT and CDR2 YYEEEE come from the germline V gene. V lost 0 bases and J 3 bases, leaving 9 bases between the germline ends. CDR3 bases: TGTGCCAGCAGCTTGGGCCTCGGGGACTATGGCTACACCTTC. Translating gives CASSLGLGDYGYTF. The full variable domain, its missing parts supplied by reference TRBV5-6 and TRBJ1-2, is DAGVTQSPTHLIKTRGQQVTLRCSPKSGHDTVSWYQQALGQGPQFIFQYYEEEERQRGNFPDRFSGHQFPNYSSELNVNALLLGDSALYLCASSLGLGDYGYTFGSGTRLTVV.

There are a few counts of this clone. The rearrangement joins TRBV5-1 to TRBJ2-2; D possibly corresponds to TRBD2 (6 bases). V dropped 0 bases and J dropped 0 bases, with 6 bases sitting between them. Germline-derived CDR1 and CDR2 are SGHRS and YFSETQ. The CDR3 runs to 15 residues. The CDR3 sequence is CASSLGGTNTGELFF. CDR3 in DNA: TGCGCCAGCAGCTTGGGCGGGACGAACACCGGGGAGCTGTTTTTT.

The V call is TRBV6-5, the J call TRBJ1-1; D might be TRBD1 (5 bases). V was clipped by 5 bases and J by 4 bases, with 17 bases between them. The CDR3 runs to 15 residues. Germline CDR1 is MNHEY and CDR2 is SVGAGI. CDR3 in DNA: TGTGCCAGCAGTCCCCGGTTGTGGGGGGGCACTGAAGCTTTCTTT. As protein: CASSPRLWGGTEAFF.

J is TRBJ1-1 and V is TRBV10-1; 7 positions agree with TRBD1. The CDR3 extends over 16 amino acids. J was trimmed by 0 bases and V by 3 bases; bases with no gene match: 7. Germline V gene lookup returns CDR1 WNHNN and CDR2 SYGVQD (reference sequence). The CDR3 DNA reads as TGCGCCAGCAGTGAAATGCGGGACAGCATGAACACTGAAGCTTTCTTT. Amino acids: CASSEMRDSMNTEAFF.

The chain carries TRBV6-4 and TRBJ1-1; weak D call: TRBD1 (5 bases). Trimming stripped 4 bases from V and 2 bases from J, with 8 bases between. Per germline, CDR1 MRHNA and CDR2 SNTAGT. This CDR3 contains 13 residues. The CDR3 sequence: CASSARGNTEAFF. The CDR3 DNA is TGTGCCAGCAGTGCAAGGGGTAACACTGAAGCTTTCTTT.

The CDR3 nucleotides are TGTGCCAGCTCACCAACTAGCGGGGGGGCCGGAGATACGCAGTATTTT. As protein: CASSPTSGGAGDTQYF. The chain joins TRBV18 to TRBJ2-3, with TRBD2 identical over 13 bases. Germline V CDR1 and CDR2: KGHSH, LQKENI. Trimming removed 2 bases from V and 5 bases from J; junction bases left unmatched: 4. The CDR3 length is 16 residues. Full variable domain (remainder filled in from reference TRBV18 and TRBJ2-3): NAGVMQNPRHLVRRRGQEARLRCSPMKGHSHVYWYRQLPEEGLKFMVYLQKENIIDESGMPKERFSAEFPKEGPSILRIQQVVRGDSAAYFCASSPTSGGAGDTQYFGPGTRLTVL.

This chain links TRBV19 with TRBJ1-4, with D possibly TRBD1 on 5 matching bases. V was cut by 1 base and J by 5 bases, with 17 bases left in between. Germline V lookup: CDR1 LNHDA, CDR2 SQIVND (reference sequence). CDR3 length: 17 amino acids. The CDR3 region is CASSIGGGWTINEKLFF. The CDR3 nucleotides read TGTGCCAGTAGTATAGGAGGAGGGTGGACAATCAATGAAAAACTGTTTTTT.

The J gene is TRBJ1-5, the V gene TRBV7-9; 7 bases are shared with TRBD1. The CDR3 has 16 amino acids. The J segment lost 2 bases and the V segment lost 5 bases, leaving 9 bases of the junction unmatched. Germline V gives CDR1 SEHNR, CDR2 FQNEAQ (reference sequence). The CDR3 DNA reads as TGTGCCAGCAGCAAGAGAACAGGGGCGGGCAATCAGCCCCAGCATTTT. Translating gives CASSKRTGAGNQPQHF.

This clone was found a few times. The chain carries TRBV5-1 and TRBJ1-1; 7 bases match TRBD1. The CDR3 is made up of 16 amino acids. V was clipped by 0 bases and J by 0 bases; unmatched bases: 5. Germline V gene data show CDR1 as SGHRS and CDR2 as YFSETQ. The CDR3 region is CASSLVGDRLNTEAFF. The CDR3 bases are TGCGCCAGCAGCTTGGTTGGGGACAGACTGAACACTGAAGCTTTCTTT. Variable domain in full (rest from reference TRBV5-1 and TRBJ1-1): KAGVTQTPRYLIKTRGQQVTLSCSPISGHRSVSWYQQTPGQGLQFLFEYFSETQRNKGNFPGRFSGRQFSNSRSEMNVSTLELGDSALYLCASSLVGDRLNTEAFFGQGTRLTVV.

This sequence joins TRBV19 and TRBJ2-7; D is unresolved. The germline CDR1 and CDR2 sequences are LNHDA and SQIVND (reference sequence). Trimming shortened V by 3 bases and J by 0 bases, and 9 bases separated the two germline ends. This CDR3 region has 14 residues. CDR3 sequence (DNA): TGTGCCAGTAGTATGATCGCGAGCTCCTACGAGCAGTACTTC. Encoded protein: CASSMIASSYEQYF. Full variable domain (remainder filled in from reference TRBV19 and TRBJ2-7): DGGITQSPKYLFRKEGQNVTLSCEQNLNHDAMYWYRQDPGQGLRLIYYSQIVNDFQKGDIAEGYSVSREKKESFPLTVTSAQKNPTAFYLCASSMIASSYEQYFGPGTRLTVT.

The chain is built from TRBV7-9 and TRBJ1-1; unclear D gene. V was pared by 1 base and J by 6 bases, with 9 bases between. CDR1 and CDR2 from the germline V gene are SEHNR and FQNEAQ (reference sequence). The length of the CDR3 is 13 residues. The CDR3 loop reads CASSLDPSSEAFF. CDR3 nucleotide sequence: TGTGCCAGCAGCTTAGATCCCAGTTCTGAAGCTTTCTTT. Variable domain in full (rest from reference TRBV7-9 and TRBJ1-1): DTGVSQNPRHKITKRGQNVTFRCDPISEHNRLYWYRQTLGQGPEFLTYFQNEAQLEKSRLLSDRFSAERPKGSFSTLEIQRTEQGDSAMYLCASSLDPSSEAFFGQGTRLTVV.

This clone has more than one count but fewer than ten. This rearrangement joins TRBV27 to TRBJ2-1; 8 nucleotides match TRBD2. CDR1 is MNHEY and CDR2 is SMNVEV in the germline V gene (reference sequence). This CDR3 has 14 amino acids. The ends lost 2 bases at V and 4 bases at J; junction bases unmatched: 1. The CDR3, as DNA: TGTGCCAGCAGTTTACGGGGGGGATACAATGAGCAGTTCTTC. The encoded protein is CASSLRGGYNEQFF.

This chain links TRBV6-1 with TRBJ2-4; a weak D match, TRBD2 (6 bases). This CDR3 region has 16 residues. V was clipped by 2 bases and J by 0 bases, with 11 bases between them. The germline gives CDR1 MNHNS, CDR2 SASEGT. The CDR3 nucleotides are TGTGCCAGCAGTGAACGGGAGCCACTAGCCAAAAACATTCAGTACTTC. It yields the protein CASSEREPLAKNIQYF.

The gene calls are TRBV18 and TRBJ2-7; D is possibly TRBD1 (6 bases). CDR3 length: 12 residues. Germline-derived CDR1 and CDR2 are KGHSH and LQKENI. V was shortened by 3 bases and J by 6 bases, with 9 bases between the two germline ends. This CDR3 reads CASSPGAGEQYF. The DNA for the CDR3 is TGTGCCAGCTCACCGGGGGCTGGCGAGCAGTACTTC.

J is TRBJ2-3 and V is TRBV7-9, with TRBD2 identical over 7 bases. Unmatched junction bases numbered 9, after V lost 11 bases and J lost 4 bases. This CDR3 has 13 amino acids. Per germline, CDR1 SEHNR and CDR2 FQNEAQ (reference sequence). The CDR3 DNA is TGTGCCGGTAGACCCCGGGAGGCAGATACGCAGTATTTT. This gives the protein CAGRPREADTQYF.